This T cell receptor beta chain was identified during a study of beta chain features in type 1 diabetes (dated by TCRdb to between 2017 and 2018). As for the study more broadly: Mean age, gender distribution, total cell number and subset yield were not different between patients and healthy donors. A total of 90 million to 130 million sorted cells were examined across all samples, and a strong correlation was observed between cell number per subset and RNA yield. In the study, TCRB repertoires of sorted circulating CD4+ T cell subsets from recently diagnosed type 1 diabetes patients were compared with those of matched healthy donors. Naive and central memory subsets were obtained from all 28 donors, but regulatory and stem cell-like memory subsets were isolated from only 8 patients and roughly 8 healthy donors.

Study-level results and caveats: In all four CD4+ subsets, TCRB CDR3 length was moderately but significantly shorter in type 1 diabetes patients. Because cDNA was sequenced instead of genomic DNA, highly expressing activated cells could be over-represented, though the groups showed no difference in activation or CD3 levels. Patients with type 1 diabetes made fewer insertions and deleted more nucleotides at VDJ recombination sites, implying thymic rearrangement abnormalities. Naive, central memory and regulatory TCRB repertoires appeared to be more similar among patients than among healthy donors. PCR may preferentially amplify shorter templates, but because patient and control samples were amplified and corrected together, any resulting skew would affect both groups equally. Because the HLA sub-analyses included only small numbers of individuals, any influence of HLA type on TCRB rearrangement was left unresolved.

The cysteine opens and the phenylalanine closes a CDR3 of 19 amino acids. Of the read, only the CDR3 DNA is kept; its 57 bases are in frame from base 1. Each donor gave one peripheral blood draw, averaging approximately 0.12 L, which was collected into heparinised tubes. Naive, central memory, regulatory and stem cell-like memory CD4+ T cells were sorted on a BD FACSAria II using a panel including CD45RO, CCR7, CD25, CD127, CD95 and CD27. A purity above 98% was achieved for all sorted populations. PBMCs were isolated immediately by Lymphoprep density gradient centrifugation and stained directly without culture. To minimize batch effects, samples were stained and sorted in pairs, one healthy donor with one patient per experiment. As regards this clone: The antigen this receptor binds is unknown. The record has no base qualities; no much larger clone is one base away.

All of the isolated RNA was reverse transcribed with the High Capacity cDNA Reverse Transcription Kit, so expressed TCRB transcripts were sequenced. Naive, central memory and regulatory T cell samples underwent deep immunoSEQ sequencing, averaging about 3.57 million total reads per sample. After sorted cells were lysed in RLT buffer, RNA was extracted with DNase-treated RNeasy Micro or Mini kits, with the choice depending on cell number. To prevent cross-contamination, each cell subset was processed individually, whereas patient and healthy donor samples were processed jointly. The immunoSEQ multiplex PCR was used to amplify TCRB sequences from cDNA, generating 87-bp fragments that spanned the CDR3 region. Sequencing of the amplicons was done on the Illumina HiSeq platform. On the study's bioinformatics: Synthetic template baselines were used to correct PCR bias computationally, reads within Hamming distance 2 were collapsed, and singletons that could not be merged were discarded. Reads were aligned against IMGT so that V, D and J genes, CDR3 length and insertions or deletions at six rearrangement sites could be assigned. Within each subset, clonotype counts were normalized to sorted cell number, and only after that were true diversity and Gini coefficients computed with the tcR R package. The overlap coefficient, calculated on TCRB nucleotide sequences, was used to measure repertoire sharing. This immuneACCESS table, as held by TCRdb, lists in-frame sequences with V and J called but not all clones. Of the missing ones, under half trace to an unresolved V gene in checked studies; the others have no known cause. The DNA gave D and trimming, while V, J and clone size come from that table. The sample table contains approximately 170,000 clones; only one count was recorded for 6% to 9% of them. The biggest ten clones account for approximately 0.5% of the sample.

This sequence originates from a young man with type 1 diabetes. The chain was built from TRBV21-1 and TRBJ2-5; the DNA was not used to check the table's D call, TRBD1. TRBV21-1 is assigned pseudogene status. Sample: central memory CD4+ T cells from blood. The CDR3 region reads CASSKAPRGTGVSQETQYF. The sequence in DNA is TGTGCCAGCAGCAAAGCGCCGCGTGGGACAGGGGTTTCACAAGAGACCCAGTACTTC.